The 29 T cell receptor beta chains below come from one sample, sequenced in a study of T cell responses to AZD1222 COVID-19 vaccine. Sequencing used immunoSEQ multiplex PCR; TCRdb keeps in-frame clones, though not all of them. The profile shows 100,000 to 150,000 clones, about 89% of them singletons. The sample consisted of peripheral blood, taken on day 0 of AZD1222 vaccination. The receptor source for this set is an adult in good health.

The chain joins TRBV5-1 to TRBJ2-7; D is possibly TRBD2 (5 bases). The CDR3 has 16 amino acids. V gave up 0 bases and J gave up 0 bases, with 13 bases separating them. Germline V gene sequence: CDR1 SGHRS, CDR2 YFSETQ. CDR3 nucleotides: TGCGCCAGCAGCTTGGGAGCGGCTACGAGCTCCTACGAGCAGTACTTC. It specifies CASSLGAATSSYEQYF.

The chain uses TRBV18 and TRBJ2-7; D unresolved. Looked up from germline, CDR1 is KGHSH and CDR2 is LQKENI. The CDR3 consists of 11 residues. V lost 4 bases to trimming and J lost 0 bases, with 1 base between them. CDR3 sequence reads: CASSLSYEQYF. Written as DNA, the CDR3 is TGTGCCAGCTCACTCTCCTACGAGCAGTACTTC.

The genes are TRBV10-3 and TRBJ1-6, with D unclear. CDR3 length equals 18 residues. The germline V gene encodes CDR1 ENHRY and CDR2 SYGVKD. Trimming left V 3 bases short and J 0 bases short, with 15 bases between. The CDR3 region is CAISETREISSYNSPLHF. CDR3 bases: TGTGCCATCAGTGAAACCCGGGAGATTAGCTCCTATAATTCACCCCTCCACTTT.

Here the CDR3 reads CASSFVGLAQETQYF. The CDR3 nucleotides read TGTGCCAGCAGTTTTGTGGGACTAGCCCAAGAGACCCAGTACTTC. The chain carries TRBV27 and TRBJ2-5; 9 nucleotides agree with TRBD2. CDR3 length equals 15 residues. Germline V gene lookup returns CDR1 MNHEY and CDR2 SMNVEV (reference sequence). The V and J ends lost 3 bases and 1 base, in that order; junction bases with no gene match: 3.

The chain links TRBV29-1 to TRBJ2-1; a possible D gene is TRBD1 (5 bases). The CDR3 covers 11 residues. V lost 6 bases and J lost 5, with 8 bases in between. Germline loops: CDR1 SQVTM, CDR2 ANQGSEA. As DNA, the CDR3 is TGCAGCGTAGCGACAGACAATGAGCAGTTCTTC. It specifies CSVATDNEQFF.

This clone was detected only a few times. CDR3 loop: CASSSMVSLGEQYF. For the CDR3, the DNA is TGTGCCAGCAGTTCGATGGTCAGTTTGGGGGAGCAGTACTTC. The genes are TRBV27 and TRBJ2-7; D gene ambiguous. The CDR3 is 14 amino acids. Germline lookup yields CDR1 MNHEY and CDR2 SMNVEV (reference sequence). The V end lost 4 bases, the J end lost 7 bases, and 17 bases lay between the germline ends.

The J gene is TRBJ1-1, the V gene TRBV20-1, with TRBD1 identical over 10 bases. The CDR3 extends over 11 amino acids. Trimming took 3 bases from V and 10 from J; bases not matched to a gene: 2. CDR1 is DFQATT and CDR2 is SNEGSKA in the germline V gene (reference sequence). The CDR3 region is CSARTGGLAFF. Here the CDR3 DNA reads TGCAGTGCTAGGACAGGGGGCCTAGCTTTCTTT.

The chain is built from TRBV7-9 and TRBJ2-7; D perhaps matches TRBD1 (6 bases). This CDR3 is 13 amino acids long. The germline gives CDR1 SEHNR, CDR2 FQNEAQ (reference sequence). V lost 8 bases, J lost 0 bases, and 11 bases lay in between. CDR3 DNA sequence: TGTGCCAGCTCCGGACAGTTCTCCTACGAGCAGTACTTC. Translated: CASSGQFSYEQYF.

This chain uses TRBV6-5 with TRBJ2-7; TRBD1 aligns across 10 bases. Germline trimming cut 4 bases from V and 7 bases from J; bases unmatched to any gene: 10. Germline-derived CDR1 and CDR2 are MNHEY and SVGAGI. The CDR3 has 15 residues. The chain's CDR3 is CASSSAGQGLVEQYF. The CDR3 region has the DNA TGTGCCAGCAGTTCCGCGGGACAGGGGTTGGTGGAGCAGTACTTC.

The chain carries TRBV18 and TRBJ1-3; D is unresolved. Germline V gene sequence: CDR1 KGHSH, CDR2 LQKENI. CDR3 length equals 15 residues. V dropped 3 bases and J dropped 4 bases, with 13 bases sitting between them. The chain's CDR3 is CASSPLGVRGNTIYF. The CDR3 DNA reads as TGTGCCAGCTCACCCCTCGGGGTCCGGGGAAACACCATATATTTT.

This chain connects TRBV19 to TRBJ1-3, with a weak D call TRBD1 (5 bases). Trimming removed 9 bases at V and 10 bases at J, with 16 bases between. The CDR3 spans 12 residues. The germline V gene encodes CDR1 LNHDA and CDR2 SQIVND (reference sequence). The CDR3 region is CASQGPRGTIYF. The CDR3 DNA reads TGTGCCAGCCAGGGACCTCGGGGGACCATATATTTT.

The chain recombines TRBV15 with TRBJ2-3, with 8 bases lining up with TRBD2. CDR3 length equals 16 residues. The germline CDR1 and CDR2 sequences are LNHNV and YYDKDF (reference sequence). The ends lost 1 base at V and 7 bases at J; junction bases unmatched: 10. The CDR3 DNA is TGTGCCACCAGCAGAGGAGGTCGGGAGGGCCGCAATACGCAGTATTTT. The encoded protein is CATSRGGREGRNTQYF. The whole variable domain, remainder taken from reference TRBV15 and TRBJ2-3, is DAMVIQNPRYQVTQFGKPVTLSCSQTLNHNVMYWYQQKSSQAPKLLFHYYDKDFNNEADTPDNFQSRRPNTSFCFLDIRSPGLGDTAMYLCATSRGGREGRNTQYFGPGTRLTVL.

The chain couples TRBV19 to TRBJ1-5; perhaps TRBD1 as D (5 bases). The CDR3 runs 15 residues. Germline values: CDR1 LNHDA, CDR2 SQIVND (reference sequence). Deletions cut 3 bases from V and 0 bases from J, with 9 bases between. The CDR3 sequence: CASSMAGRSNQPQHF. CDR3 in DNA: TGTGCCAGTAGTATGGCGGGGCGTAGCAATCAGCCCCAGCATTTT.

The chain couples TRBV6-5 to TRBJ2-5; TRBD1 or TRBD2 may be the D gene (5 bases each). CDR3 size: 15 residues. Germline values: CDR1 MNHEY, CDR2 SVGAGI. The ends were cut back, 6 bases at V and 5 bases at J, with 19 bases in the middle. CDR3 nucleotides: TGTGCCAGCAGGTTGGGACCCTTCAAGGGGGAGACCCAGTACTTC. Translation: CASRLGPFKGETQYF.

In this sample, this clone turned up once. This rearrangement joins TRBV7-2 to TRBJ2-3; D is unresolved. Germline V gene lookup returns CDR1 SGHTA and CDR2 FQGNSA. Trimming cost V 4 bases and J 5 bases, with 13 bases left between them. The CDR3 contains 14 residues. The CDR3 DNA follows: TGTGCCAGCAGCTCGCGCCGGACGGAAGATACGCAGTATTTT. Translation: CASSSRRTEDTQYF.

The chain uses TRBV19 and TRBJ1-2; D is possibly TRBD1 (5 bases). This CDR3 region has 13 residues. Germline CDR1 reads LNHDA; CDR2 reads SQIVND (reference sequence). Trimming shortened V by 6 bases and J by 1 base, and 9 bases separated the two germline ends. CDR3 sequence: CASRRDGNYGYTF. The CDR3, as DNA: TGTGCCAGTAGGAGGGACGGTAACTATGGCTACACCTTC.

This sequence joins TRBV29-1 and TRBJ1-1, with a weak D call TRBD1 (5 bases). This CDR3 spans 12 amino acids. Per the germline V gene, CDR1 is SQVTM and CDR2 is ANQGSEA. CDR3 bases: TGCAGTGGTGGGGGGGGAAGTGTGGGAGCTTTCTTT. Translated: CSGGGGSVGAFF.

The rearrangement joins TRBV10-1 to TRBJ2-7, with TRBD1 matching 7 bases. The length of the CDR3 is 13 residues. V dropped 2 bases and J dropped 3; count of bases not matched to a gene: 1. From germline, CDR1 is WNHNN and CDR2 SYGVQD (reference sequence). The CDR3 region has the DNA TGCGCCAGCAGTGAGGGACAGGACTACGAGCAGTACTTC. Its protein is CASSEGQDYEQYF.

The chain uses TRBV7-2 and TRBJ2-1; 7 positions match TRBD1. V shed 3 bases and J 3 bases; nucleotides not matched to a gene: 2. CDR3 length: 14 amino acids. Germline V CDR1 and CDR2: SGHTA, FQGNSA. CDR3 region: CASSLQGDYNEQFF. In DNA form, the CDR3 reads TGTGCCAGCAGCTTGCAGGGGGACTACAATGAGCAGTTCTTC. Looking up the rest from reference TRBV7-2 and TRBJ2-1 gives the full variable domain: GAGVSQSPSNKVTEKGKDVELRCDPISGHTALYWYRQSLGQGLEFLIYFQGNSAPDKSGLPSDRFSAERTGGSVSTLTIQRTQQEDSAVYLCASSLQGDYNEQFFGPGTRLTVL.

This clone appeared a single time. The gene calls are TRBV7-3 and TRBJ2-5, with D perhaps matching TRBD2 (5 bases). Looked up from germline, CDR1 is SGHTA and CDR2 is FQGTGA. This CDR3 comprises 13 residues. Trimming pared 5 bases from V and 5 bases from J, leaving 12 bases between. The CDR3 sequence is CASSRTRGETQYF. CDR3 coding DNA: TGTGCCAGCAGCCGAACTAGAGGGGAGACCCAGTACTTC.

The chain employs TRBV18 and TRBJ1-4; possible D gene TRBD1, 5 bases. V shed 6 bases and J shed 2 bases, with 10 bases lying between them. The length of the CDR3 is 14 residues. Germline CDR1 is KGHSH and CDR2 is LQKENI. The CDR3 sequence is CASSPRQTNEKLFF. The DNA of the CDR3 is TGTGCCAGCTCGCCCCGACAGACTAATGAAAAACTGTTTTTT.

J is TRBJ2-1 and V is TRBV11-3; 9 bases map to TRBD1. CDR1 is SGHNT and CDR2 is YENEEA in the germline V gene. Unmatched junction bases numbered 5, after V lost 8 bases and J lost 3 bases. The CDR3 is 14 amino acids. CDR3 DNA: TGTGCCAGCGGACGACAGGGGGGCTACAATGAGCAGTTCTTC. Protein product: CASGRQGGYNEQFF.

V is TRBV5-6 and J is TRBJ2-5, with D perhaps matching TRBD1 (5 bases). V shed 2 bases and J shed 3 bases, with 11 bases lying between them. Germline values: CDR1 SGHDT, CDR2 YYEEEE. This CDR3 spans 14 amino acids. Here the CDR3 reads CASSLLRGKETQYF. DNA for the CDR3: TGTGCCAGCAGCTTATTAAGGGGCAAAGAGACCCAGTACTTC.

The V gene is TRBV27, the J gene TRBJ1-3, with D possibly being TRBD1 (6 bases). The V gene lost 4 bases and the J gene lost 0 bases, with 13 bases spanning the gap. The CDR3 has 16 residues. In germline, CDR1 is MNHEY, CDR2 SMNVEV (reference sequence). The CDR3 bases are TGTGCCAGCAGTTCCCGGGACATAGGCTCTGGAAACACCATATATTTT. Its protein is CASSSRDIGSGNTIYF.

In nucleotides, the CDR3 is TGTGCCAGCAGGGGGGCTCTAACTAATGAAAAACTGTTTTTT. This gives the protein CASRGALTNEKLFF. V and J are TRBV27 and TRBJ1-4; D perhaps matches TRBD1 (6 bases). V dropped 6 bases and J dropped 1 base, with 9 bases sitting between them. This CDR3 comprises 14 residues. Germline lookup yields CDR1 MNHEY and CDR2 SMNVEV (reference sequence).

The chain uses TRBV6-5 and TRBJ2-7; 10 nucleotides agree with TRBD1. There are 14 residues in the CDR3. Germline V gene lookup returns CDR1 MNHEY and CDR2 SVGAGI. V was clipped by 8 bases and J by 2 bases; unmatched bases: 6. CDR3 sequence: CASSKGQGAYEQYF. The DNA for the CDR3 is TGTGCCAGCTCGAAAGGACAGGGGGCCTACGAGCAGTACTTC.

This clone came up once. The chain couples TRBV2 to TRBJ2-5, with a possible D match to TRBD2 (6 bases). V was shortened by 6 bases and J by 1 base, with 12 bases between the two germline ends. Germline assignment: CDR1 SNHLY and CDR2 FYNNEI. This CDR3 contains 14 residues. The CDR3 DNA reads TGTGCCAGCAGAAGGTGGGGGGTCCAAGAGACCCAGTACTTC. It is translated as CASRRWGVQETQYF.

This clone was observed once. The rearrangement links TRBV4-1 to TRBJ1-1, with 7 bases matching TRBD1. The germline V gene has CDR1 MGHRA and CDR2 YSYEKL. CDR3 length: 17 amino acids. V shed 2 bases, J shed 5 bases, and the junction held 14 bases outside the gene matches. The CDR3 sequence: CASSQLILRDRATEAFF. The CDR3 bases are TGCGCCAGCAGCCAATTAATCCTACGCGACAGGGCAACTGAAGCTTTCTTT.

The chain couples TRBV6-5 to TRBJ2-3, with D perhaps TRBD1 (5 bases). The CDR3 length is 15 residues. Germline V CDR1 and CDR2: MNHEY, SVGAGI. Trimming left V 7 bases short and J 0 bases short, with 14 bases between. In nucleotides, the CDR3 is TGTGCCAGCATTCGGACAATCACGAGCACAGATACGCAGTATTTT. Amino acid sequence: CASIRTITSTDTQYF.